Listed below are T cell receptor beta chains from one sample, sequenced in a study of radiotherapy plus CTLA-4 blockade in lung cancer. Here immunoSEQ multiplex PCR was the method, and the copy in TCRdb shows in-frame clones only, minus some. This table holds 89,000 or so clones, 75% to 85% found once. Sequencing used peripheral blood, obtained from a patient treated with radiotherapy plus ipilimumab. The receptors come from a human donor with non-small cell lung cancer who had a partial response to radiotherapy plus ipilimumab. Both conserved end residues are part of each CDR3. D genes are given only for firm matches. Part of the rows lack a size; the others show once, few, many or a class for expanded clones.

J gene: TRBJ2-3
clone size: -
V gene: TRBV28
D gene: TRBD2
CDR3 protein: CASSFISGRAPDTQYF
CDR3 DNA: TGTGCCAGCAGTTTCATAAGCGGGAGGGCCCCAGATACGCAGTATTTT

J gene: TRBJ2-2
clone size: -
V gene: TRBV30
D gene: TRBD2
CDR3 protein: CAWQAPGTRGGELFF
CDR3 DNA: TGTGCCTGGCAAGCCCCCGGGACTAGAGGCGGGGAGCTGTTTTTT

J gene: TRBJ2-3
clone size: -
V gene: TRBV18
D gene: TRBD1
CDR3 protein: CASSPGQGGSTDTQYF
CDR3 DNA: TGTGCCAGCTCACCTGGACAGGGTGGGAGCACAGATACGCAGTATTTT

J gene: TRBJ2-7
clone size: -
V gene: TRBV2
D gene: TRBD2
CDR3 protein: CASSEARASGRRSRSYEQYF
CDR3 DNA: TGTGCCAGCAGTGAAGCTAGGGCTAGCGGGAGGAGATCCCGGTCCTACGAGCAGTACTTC

J gene: TRBJ2-7
clone size: few
V gene: TRBV28
D gene: TRBD2
CDR3 protein: CASSIAGGGHEQYF
CDR3 DNA: TGTGCCAGCAGTATAGCGGGGGGAGGCCACGAGCAGTACTTC

J gene: TRBJ2-7
clone size: -
V gene: TRBV9
D gene: TRBD2
CDR3 protein: CASSPRGSPYEQYF
CDR3 DNA: TGTGCCAGCAGCCCGCGCGGGAGTCCCTACGAGCAGTACTTC

J gene: TRBJ2-6
clone size: -
V gene: TRBV18
D gene: -
CDR3 protein: CASSRSAGANVLTF
CDR3 DNA: TGTGCCAGCTCACGTTCAGCTGGGGCCAACGTCCTGACTTTC

J gene: TRBJ2-5
clone size: -
V gene: TRBV4-1
D gene: TRBD1
CDR3 protein: CASSPGQPKETQYF
CDR3 DNA: TGCGCCAGCAGCCCGGGACAGCCCAAAGAGACCCAGTACTTC

J gene: TRBJ2-1
clone size: -
V gene: TRBV28
D gene: TRBD1
CDR3 protein: CASSSPGQGSDEQFF
CDR3 DNA: TGTGCCAGCAGTTCACCGGGACAGGGGAGCGATGAGCAGTTCTTC

J gene: TRBJ2-4
clone size: -
V gene: TRBV21-1
D gene: -
CDR3 protein: CASSNGTAFLAKNIQYF
CDR3 DNA: TGTGCCAGCAGCAACGGGACAGCTTTTTTAGCCAAAAACATTCAGTACTTC

J gene: TRBJ2-2
clone size: -
V gene: TRBV2
D gene: -
CDR3 protein: CASSEDYGELFF
CDR3 DNA: TGTGCCAGCAGTGAAGATTACGGGGAGCTGTTTTTT

J gene: TRBJ2-1
clone size: -
V gene: TRBV5-1
D gene: -
CDR3 protein: CASSLDGQPIYNEQFF
CDR3 DNA: TGCGCCAGCAGCCTGGACGGACAACCGATCTACAATGAGCAGTTCTTC

J gene: TRBJ2-3
clone size: -
V gene: TRBV19
D gene: TRBD2
CDR3 protein: CATGLADTDTQYF
CDR3 DNA: TGTGCCACGGGACTAGCGGACACAGATACGCAGTATTTT

J gene: TRBJ2-1
clone size: -
V gene: TRBV19
D gene: TRBD2
CDR3 protein: CASTPTGGSANEQFF
CDR3 DNA: TGTGCCAGTACCCCAACGGGCGGGAGCGCGAATGAGCAGTTCTTC

J gene: TRBJ2-2
clone size: few
V gene: TRBV25-1
D gene: TRBD1
CDR3 protein: CASSGSDRGLSGELFF
CDR3 DNA: TGTGCCAGCAGTGGGTCGGACAGGGGGCTGAGCGGGGAGCTGTTTTTT

J gene: TRBJ2-7
clone size: once
V gene: TRBV7-2
D gene: TRBD2
CDR3 protein: CASSSRGAGAGEQYF
CDR3 DNA: TGTGCCAGCAGCTCCCGAGGGGCGGGAGCAGGGGAGCAGTACTTC

J gene: TRBJ2-3
clone size: -
V gene: TRBV18
D gene: TRBD1
CDR3 protein: CASSPYRTGGVGDTQYF
CDR3 DNA: TGTGCCAGCTCACCCTACCGGACAGGGGGGGTAGGAGATACGCAGTATTTT

J gene: TRBJ1-5
clone size: few
V gene: TRBV5-4
D gene: -
CDR3 protein: CASSLGGPDSNQPQHF
CDR3 DNA: TGTGCCAGCAGCTTGGGGGGGCCCGATAGCAATCAGCCCCAGCATTTT

J gene: TRBJ2-3
clone size: -
V gene: TRBV5-8
D gene: -
CDR3 protein: CASSSSIGTDTQYF
CDR3 DNA: TGTGCCAGCAGCTCTAGTATTGGTACAGATACGCAGTATTTT

J gene: TRBJ2-7
clone size: -
V gene: TRBV27
D gene: -
CDR3 protein: CASSLSKGRGYEQYF
CDR3 DNA: TGTGCCAGCAGTTTATCGAAAGGTAGGGGCTACGAGCAGTACTTC

J gene: TRBJ2-1
clone size: -
V gene: TRBV5-1
D gene: TRBD2
CDR3 protein: CASLRGGRNDEQFF
CDR3 DNA: TGCGCCAGCCTAAGAGGCGGGAGAAATGATGAGCAGTTCTTC

J gene: TRBJ2-7
clone size: -
V gene: TRBV9
D gene: -
CDR3 protein: CASSEFPNYEQYF
CDR3 DNA: TGTGCCAGCAGCGAGTTCCCTAACTACGAGCAGTACTTC

J gene: TRBJ2-7
clone size: few
V gene: TRBV4-1
D gene: -
CDR3 protein: CASSQDRPGSSYEQYF
CDR3 DNA: TGCGCCAGCAGCCAAGATCGGCCGGGGAGCTCCTACGAGCAGTACTTC

J gene: TRBJ1-3
clone size: once
V gene: TRBV9
D gene: TRBD1
CDR3 protein: CASSVAGTGRSGNTIYF
CDR3 DNA: TGTGCCAGCAGCGTAGCTGGGACAGGGAGATCTGGAAACACCATATATTTT

J gene: TRBJ1-5
clone size: once
V gene: TRBV2
D gene: -
CDR3 protein: CASSERVGTHSNQPQHF
CDR3 DNA: TGTGCCAGCAGTGAACGTGTCGGGACACATAGCAATCAGCCCCAGCATTTT

J gene: TRBJ1-4
clone size: -
V gene: TRBV7-9
D gene: TRBD1
CDR3 protein: CASSLSPGQGGEGDEKLFF
CDR3 DNA: TGTGCCAGCAGCTTAAGCCCGGGACAGGGAGGAGAAGGGGATGAAAAACTGTTTTTT

J gene: TRBJ2-3
clone size: -
V gene: TRBV6-1
D gene: -
CDR3 protein: CASSEARHARSTDTQYF
CDR3 DNA: TGTGCCAGCAGTGAAGCGCGGCACGCCAGAAGCACAGATACGCAGTATTTT

J gene: TRBJ2-1
clone size: -
V gene: TRBV10-3
D gene: TRBD2
CDR3 protein: CAISDGSGRGSYNEQFF
CDR3 DNA: TGTGCCATCAGTGATGGTAGCGGGAGGGGGTCCTACAATGAGCAGTTCTTC

J gene: TRBJ2-7
clone size: -
V gene: TRBV28
D gene: TRBD2
CDR3 protein: CASTTSGDYEQYF
CDR3 DNA: TGTGCCAGCACGACTAGCGGGGACTACGAGCAGTACTTC

J gene: TRBJ2-1
clone size: -
V gene: TRBV10-1
D gene: -
CDR3 protein: CASSEGLYNEQFF
CDR3 DNA: TGCGCCAGCAGTGAGGGACTGTACAATGAGCAGTTCTTC

J gene: TRBJ2-1
clone size: -
V gene: TRBV15
D gene: TRBD2
CDR3 protein: CATSRGAGTSGNEQFF
CDR3 DNA: TGTGCCACCAGCAGGGGTGCCGGGACTAGCGGAAATGAGCAGTTCTTC

J gene: TRBJ2-3
clone size: once
V gene: TRBV18
D gene: TRBD1
CDR3 protein: CASSDWTGADTQYF
CDR3 DNA: TGTGCCAGCTCAGACTGGACAGGGGCAGATACGCAGTATTTT